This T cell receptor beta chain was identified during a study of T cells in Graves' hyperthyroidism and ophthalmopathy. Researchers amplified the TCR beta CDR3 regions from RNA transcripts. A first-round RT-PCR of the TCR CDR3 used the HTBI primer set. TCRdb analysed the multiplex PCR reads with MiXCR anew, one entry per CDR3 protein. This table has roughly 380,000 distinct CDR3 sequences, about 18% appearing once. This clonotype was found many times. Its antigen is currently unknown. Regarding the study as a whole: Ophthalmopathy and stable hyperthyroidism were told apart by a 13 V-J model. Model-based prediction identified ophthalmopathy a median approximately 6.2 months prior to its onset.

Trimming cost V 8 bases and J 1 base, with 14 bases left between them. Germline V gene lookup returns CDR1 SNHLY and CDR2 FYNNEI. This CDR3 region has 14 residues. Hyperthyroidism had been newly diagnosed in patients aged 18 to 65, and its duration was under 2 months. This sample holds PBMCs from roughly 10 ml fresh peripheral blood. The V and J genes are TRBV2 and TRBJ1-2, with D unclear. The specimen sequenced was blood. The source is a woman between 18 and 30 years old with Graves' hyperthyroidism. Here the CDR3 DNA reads TGTGCCAGCCGCGGTAGAAGCGATAACTATGGCTACACCTTC. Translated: CASRGRSDNYGYTF.